The 29 T cell receptor beta chains presented below share a single source sample, sequenced in a study of blood T cell repertoires in COVID-19. Method: immunoSEQ multiplex PCR; TCRdb's copy keeps in-frame clones and lacks some. The sample has about 390,000 clones; about 89% are singletons. Sequencing used peripheral blood. All receptors derive from a woman in her sixties with COVID-19, enrolled during active disease.

This chain connects TRBV2 to TRBJ1-6, with D possibly being TRBD1 (6 bases). Germline CDR1 is SNHLY and CDR2 is FYNNEI. The ends were cut back, 6 bases at V and 4 bases at J, with 10 bases in the middle. The CDR3 spans 14 residues. In nucleotides, the CDR3 is TGTGCCAGCAGGGATGGACAGTATAATTCACCCCTCCACTTT. Its translation: CASRDGQYNSPLHF. Full variable domain (remainder filled in from reference TRBV2 and TRBJ1-6): EPEVTQTPSHQVTQMGQEVILRCVPISNHLYFYWYRQILGQKVEFLVSFYNNEISEKSEIFDDQFSVERPDGSNFTLKIRSTKLEDSAMYFCASRDGQYNSPLHFGNGTRLTVT.

V gene TRBV5-1 combines with J gene TRBJ2-1, with 14 bases fitting TRBD2. The J segment lost 3 bases and the V segment lost 0 bases, leaving 11 bases of the junction unmatched. The CDR3 sequence is 20 residues long. In germline, CDR1 is SGHRS, CDR2 YFSETQ. CDR3 loop: CASSLAPTSGGGGFYNEQFF. The CDR3 coding sequence is TGCGCCAGCAGCTTGGCCCCGACTAGCGGGGGGGGCGGCTTCTACAATGAGCAGTTCTTC.

This clone was seen just once. CDR3 sequence: CAISEGTGRSPLHF. In DNA, the CDR3 is TGTGCCATCAGTGAGGGGACAGGTCGATCACCCCTCCACTTT. V gene TRBV10-3 combines with J gene TRBJ1-6, with 8 bases identical to TRBD1. Trimming at V came to 2 bases and at J to 10 bases, leaving 4 bases not matched to a gene. The CDR3 consists of 14 residues. Germline-derived CDR1 and CDR2 are ENHRY and SYGVKD.

This sequence joins TRBV5-1 and TRBJ2-1; 10 bases agree with TRBD2. The CDR3 runs to 13 residues. Germline-derived CDR1 and CDR2 are SGHRS and YFSETQ. Trimming cost V 6 bases and J 4 bases; bases outside gene matches: 1. CDR3 nucleotides: TGCGCCAGCAAACTAGCGGGGTACAATGAGCAGTTCTTC. Protein: CASKLAGYNEQFF.

The gene calls are TRBV24-1 and TRBJ1-2; 7 bases are shared with TRBD1. The CDR3 sequence is 14 residues long. Losses at the gene ends were 3 bases for V and 8 bases for J; bases not matched to a gene: 8. Germline lookup yields CDR1 KGHDR and CDR2 SFDVKD. The CDR3 reads CATSDHTGTAGYTF. CDR3 DNA sequence: TGTGCCACCAGTGATCATACTGGGACAGCAGGCTACACCTTC.

The chain joins TRBV5-4 to TRBJ2-2; TRBD2 matches 15 bases. J lost 5 bases, V lost 4 bases, and 6 bases had no gene match. The germline gives CDR1 SGHNT, CDR2 YYREEE (reference sequence). The length of the CDR3 is 17 residues. The CDR3 sequence: CASSADGLAGGTGELFF. In DNA, the CDR3 is TGTGCCAGCAGCGCCGATGGACTAGCGGGGGGGACCGGGGAGCTGTTTTTT.

The V call is TRBV7-8, the J call TRBJ2-5, with a tentative D call TRBD2 (5 bases). Germline CDR1 reads SGHVS; CDR2 reads FQNEAQ. Deletions cut 4 bases from V and 4 bases from J, with 19 bases between. The CDR3 consists of 16 residues. The CDR3 DNA follows: TGTGCCAGCAGCTCTTCGGTTGGAAATGAGGGAGAGACCCAGTACTTC. It specifies CASSSSVGNEGETQYF.

This chain links TRBV5-1 with TRBJ1-5; D gene ambiguous. The CDR3 runs to 14 residues. Trimming left V 0 bases short and J 7 bases short, with 11 bases between. The germline V gene encodes CDR1 SGHRS and CDR2 YFSETQ. CDR3 loop: CASSLGGYRQPQHF. The CDR3 coding sequence is TGCGCCAGCAGCTTGGGCGGGTATAGACAGCCCCAGCATTTT.

The chain recombines TRBV28 with TRBJ1-4; D is undetermined. This CDR3 comprises 16 residues. V was clipped by 3 bases and J by 3 bases, with 14 bases between them. Germline V CDR1 and CDR2: MDHEN, SYDVKM. The CDR3 DNA sequence: TGTGCCAGCAGTTTGGGTCTTCCTGGGCCTAATGAAAAACTGTTTTTT. It is translated as CASSLGLPGPNEKLFF. Full variable domain (rest looked up from reference TRBV28 and TRBJ1-4): DVKVTQSSRYLVKRTGEKVFLECVQDMDHENMFWYRQDPGLGLRLIYFSYDVKMKEKGDIPEGYSVSREKKERFSLILESASTNQTSMYLCASSLGLPGPNEKLFFGSGTQLSVL.

The chain is built from TRBV5-4 and TRBJ2-7; TRBD2 agrees at 10 bases. The J segment lost 7 bases and the V segment lost 0 bases, leaving 4 bases of the junction unmatched. The CDR3 spans 14 residues. Germline loops: CDR1 SGHNT, CDR2 YYREEE (reference sequence). CDR3 bases: TGTGCCAGCAGCTTGGCGGGACTAGCGAGGGAGCAGTACTTC. Translating it yields CASSLAGLAREQYF.

The chain employs TRBV19 and TRBJ1-2; D is possibly TRBD1 (6 bases). The length of the CDR3 is 13 residues. Germline V gene lookup returns CDR1 LNHDA and CDR2 SQIVND (reference sequence). Trimming took 1 base from V and 4 from J, leaving 7 bases between them. In DNA, the CDR3 is TGTGCCAGTAGTATAGGCAGGGGCTATGGCTACACCTTC. It encodes CASSIGRGYGYTF.

The chain links TRBV7-6 to TRBJ1-3, with TRBD1 identical over 8 bases. The V and J ends lost 1 base and 0 bases, in that order; junction bases with no gene match: 5. This CDR3 is 17 amino acids long. CDR1 is SGHVS, CDR2 FNYEAQ, per germline. The CDR3 is CASSLGGQVHSGNTIYF. CDR3 in DNA: TGTGCCAGCAGCTTAGGGGGACAGGTTCACTCTGGAAACACCATATATTTT.

The chain links TRBV3-1 (or the pseudogene TRBV3-2) to TRBJ1-5; TRBD1 matches at 7 bases. The germline V gene has CDR1 LGHDT and CDR2 YNNKEL (reference sequence). The CDR3 has 16 residues. The V and J ends lost 0 bases and 2 bases, in that order; junction bases with no gene match: 4. CDR3 sequence reads: CASSQDRGSGNQPQHF. The CDR3 nucleotides read TGTGCCAGCAGCCAAGACAGGGGGTCCGGCAATCAGCCCCAGCATTTT.

The chain is built from TRBV5-4 and TRBJ1-6; D may be TRBD1 (5 bases). There are 15 residues in the CDR3. The germline V gene encodes CDR1 SGHNT and CDR2 YYREEE (reference sequence). V lost 1 base, J lost 5 bases, and 10 bases lay in between. CDR3 bases: TGTGCCAGCAGCTTGCGGCTAGGGGATAATTCACCCCTCCACTTT. It codes for CASSLRLGDNSPLHF.

This chain links TRBV27 with TRBJ2-2; 9 bases map to TRBD2. Trimming took 3 bases from V and 6 from J; bases not matched to a gene: 2. The CDR3 loop spans 14 amino acids. Germline V gives CDR1 MNHEY, CDR2 SMNVEV (reference sequence). CDR3 nucleotide sequence: TGTGCCAGCAGTTTTTCTAGCGGGGCCGGGGAGCTGTTTTTT. This translates into CASSFSSGAGELFF.

This clone was seen only a few times. This sequence joins TRBV18 and TRBJ2-7, with 8 nucleotides matching TRBD1. V was pared by 3 bases and J by 7 bases, with 8 bases of the junction left unmatched. This CDR3 comprises 14 residues. Germline V lookup: CDR1 KGHSH, CDR2 LQKENI. The CDR3 loop is CASSPGQDPWEQYF. CDR3 nucleotides: TGTGCCAGCTCACCGGGACAGGACCCTTGGGAGCAGTACTTC.

This rearrangement joins TRBV7-2 to TRBJ2-7; D perhaps matches TRBD2 (7 bases). Trimming cost V 5 bases and J 6 bases, with 20 bases left between them. Germline V lookup: CDR1 SGHTA, CDR2 FQGNSA. This CDR3 is built from 15 residues. The CDR3 region has the DNA TGTGCCAGCAGCCTTACGCAAGGGGGGGCCACCGAGCAGTACTTC. It yields the protein CASSLTQGGATEQYF.

This chain connects TRBV19 to TRBJ1-1; 8 bases are shared with TRBD1. This CDR3 spans 16 amino acids. Germline V CDR1 and CDR2: LNHDA, SQIVND (reference sequence). The junction had 9 bases not matched to a gene; V was cut back by 5 bases and J by 1 base. The CDR3 coding sequence is TGTGCCAGTAGTCTTAAGGGACAGGCGAGGAACACTGAAGCTTTCTTT. Encoded protein: CASSLKGQARNTEAFF. Based on the CDR3 plus reference TRBV19 and TRBJ1-1, the full variable domain is DGGITQSPKYLFRKEGQNVTLSCEQNLNHDAMYWYRQDPGQGLRLIYYSQIVNDFQKGDIAEGYSVSREKKESFPLTVTSAQKNPTAFYLCASSLKGQARNTEAFFGQGTRLTVV.

The chain links TRBV6-1 to TRBJ1-6; no firm D call. V lost 2 bases and J 9 bases, leaving 14 bases between the germline ends. The CDR3 is made up of 15 amino acids. Germline V gene sequence: CDR1 MNHNS, CDR2 SASEGT. CDR3 in DNA: TGTGCCAGCAGTGAAATGAAGGTTGACTCTTCACCCCTCCACTTT. Residues: CASSEMKVDSSPLHF.

The rearrangement joins TRBV6-5 to TRBJ1-4; TRBD1 agrees at 7 bases. With 5 bases clipped from V and 4 bases from J, the junction kept 7 bases outside the gene matches. This CDR3 comprises 15 residues. Germline V gene lookup returns CDR1 MNHEY and CDR2 SVGAGI. CDR3: CASSRSGQSNEKLFF. The CDR3 DNA follows: TGTGCCAGCAGTCGCTCGGGACAGAGTAATGAAAAACTGTTTTTT.

The chain couples TRBV6-5 to TRBJ1-2; 9 bases are a match to TRBD1. CDR3 length equals 13 residues. J gave up 7 bases and V 5 bases, and 5 bases lay outside the gene matches. Germline CDR1 is MNHEY and CDR2 is SVGAGI. The CDR3 loop reads CASSPGQGPGYTF. The DNA of the CDR3 is TGTGCCAGCAGTCCTGGACAGGGGCCTGGCTACACCTTC.

This chain joins TRBV27 and TRBJ1-2; D is unclear. Germline V gives CDR1 MNHEY, CDR2 SMNVEV (reference sequence). This CDR3 contains 14 residues. The germline V and J ends were trimmed by 5 bases and 4 bases, with 14 bases remaining between them. The CDR3 is CASSGSDVPYGYTF. CDR3 bases: TGTGCCAGCAGTGGGAGCGACGTTCCCTATGGCTACACCTTC.

This clone was observed once. This rearrangement joins TRBV4-1 to TRBJ1-4; D is ambiguous. The CDR3 covers 15 residues. V was cut by 0 bases and J by 0 bases, with 5 bases left in between. Germline V gene data show CDR1 as MGHRA and CDR2 as YSYEKL. CDR3 protein: CASSQDQTTNEKLFF. CDR3 DNA sequence: TGCGCCAGCAGCCAAGATCAGACAACTAATGAAAAACTGTTTTTT.

This chain connects TRBV6-5 to TRBJ2-3; the D is unclear. From germline, CDR1 is MNHEY and CDR2 SVGAGI. This CDR3 comprises 15 residues. With 4 bases removed from V and 2 bases from J, the gap between germline ends came to 13 bases. The DNA of the CDR3 is TGTGCCAGCAGTTTCACCGGGTCACTCACAGATACGCAGTATTTT. Protein product: CASSFTGSLTDTQYF.

The chain uses TRBV28 and TRBJ1-1; D unclear. V dropped 7 bases and J dropped 1 base, with 13 bases sitting between them. The CDR3 sequence is 14 residues long. CDR1 and CDR2 from the germline V gene are MDHEN and SYDVKM. CDR3 nucleotide sequence: TGTGCCAGCAACCCCTCCAGGCAGAACACTGAAGCTTTCTTT. This codes for CASNPSRQNTEAFF.

This chain uses TRBV5-1 with TRBJ2-3; D is undetermined. CDR1 and CDR2 (germline): SGHRS, YFSETQ. Trimming cost V 4 bases and J 0 bases, with 6 bases left between them. The CDR3 runs to 13 residues. CDR3 sequence (DNA): TGCGCCAGCAGCCCGTATAGCACAGATACGCAGTATTTT. This sequence encodes CASSPYSTDTQYF.

CDR3 amino acids: CASSPGGEEPLHF. The CDR3 DNA reads TGTGCCAGCAGCCCGGGGGGCGAGGAGCCCCTCCACTTT. The chain employs TRBV6-5 and TRBJ1-6; tentative D call: TRBD1 (6 bases). Trimming removed 6 bases at V and 13 bases at J, with 16 bases between. The CDR3 extends over 13 amino acids. Germline values: CDR1 MNHEY, CDR2 SVGAGI.

This clone was observed a single time. The chain couples TRBV5-8 to TRBJ1-1; TRBD1 is a possible D gene (5 bases). Trimming took off 2 bases at V and 5 bases at J, with 13 bases between the two ends. Germline V CDR1 and CDR2: SGHTS, YDEGEE. The CDR3 extends over 14 amino acids. The CDR3 sequence is CASSFYRGLTEAFF. In DNA form, the CDR3 reads TGTGCCAGCAGCTTCTATAGGGGCTTGACTGAAGCTTTCTTT.

The rearrangement links TRBV21-1 to TRBJ1-3; the table's D call TRBD1 went unverified against the DNA. TRBV21-1 is reported as a pseudogene. The CDR3 is 15 amino acids. CDR3 bases: TGTGCCAGCAGCAATACAGGGCTAGGAGGAAACACCATATATTTT. Encoded protein: CASSNTGLGGNTIYF.